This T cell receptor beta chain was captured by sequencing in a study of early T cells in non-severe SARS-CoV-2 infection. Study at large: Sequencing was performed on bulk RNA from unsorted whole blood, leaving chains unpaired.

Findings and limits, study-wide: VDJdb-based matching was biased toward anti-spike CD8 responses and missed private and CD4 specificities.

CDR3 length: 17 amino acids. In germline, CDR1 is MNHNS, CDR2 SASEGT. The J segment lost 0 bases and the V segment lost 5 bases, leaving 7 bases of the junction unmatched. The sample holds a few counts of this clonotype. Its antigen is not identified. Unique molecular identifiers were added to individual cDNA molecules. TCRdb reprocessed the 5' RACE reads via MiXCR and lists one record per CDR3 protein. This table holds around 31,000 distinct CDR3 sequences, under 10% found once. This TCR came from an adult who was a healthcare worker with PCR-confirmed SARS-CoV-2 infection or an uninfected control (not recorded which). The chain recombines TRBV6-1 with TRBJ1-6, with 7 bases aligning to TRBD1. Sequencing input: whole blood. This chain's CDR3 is CASSLQTGSSYNSPLHF. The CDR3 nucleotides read TGTGCCAGCAGTCTACAGACAGGGAGCTCCTATAATTCACCCCTCCACTTT.